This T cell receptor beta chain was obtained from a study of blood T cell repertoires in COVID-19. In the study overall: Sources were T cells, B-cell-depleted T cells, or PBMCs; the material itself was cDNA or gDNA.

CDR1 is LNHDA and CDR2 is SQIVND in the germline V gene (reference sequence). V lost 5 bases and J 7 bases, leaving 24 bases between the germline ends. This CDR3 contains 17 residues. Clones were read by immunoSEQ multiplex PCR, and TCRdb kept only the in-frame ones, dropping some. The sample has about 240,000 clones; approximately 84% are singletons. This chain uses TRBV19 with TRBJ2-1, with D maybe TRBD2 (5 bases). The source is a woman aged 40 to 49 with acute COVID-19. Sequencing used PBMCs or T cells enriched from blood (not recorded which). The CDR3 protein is CASSPLSSQAAMNEQFF. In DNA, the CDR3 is TGTGCCAGTAGTCCCCTTTCATCCCAAGCGGCTATGAATGAGCAGTTCTTC.